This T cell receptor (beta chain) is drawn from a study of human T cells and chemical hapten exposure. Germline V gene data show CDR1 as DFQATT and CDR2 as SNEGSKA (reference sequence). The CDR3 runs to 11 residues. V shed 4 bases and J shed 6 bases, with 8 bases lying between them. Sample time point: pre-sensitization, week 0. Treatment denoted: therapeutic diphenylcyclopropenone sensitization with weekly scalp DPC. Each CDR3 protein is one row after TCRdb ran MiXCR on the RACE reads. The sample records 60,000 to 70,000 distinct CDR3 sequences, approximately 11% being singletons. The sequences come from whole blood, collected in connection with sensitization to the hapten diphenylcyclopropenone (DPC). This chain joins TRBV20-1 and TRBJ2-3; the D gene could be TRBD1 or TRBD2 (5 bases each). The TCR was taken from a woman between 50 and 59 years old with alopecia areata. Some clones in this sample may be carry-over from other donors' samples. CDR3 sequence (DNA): TGCAGTGCTAAAGAGGGGGATACGCAGTATTTT. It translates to CSAKEGDTQYF.